The rows below give T cell receptor beta chains drawn from one sample of a study of response to subunit inactivated influenza vaccine. TCRdb used MiXCR to reprocess the RT-PCR reads, holding one entry per CDR3 protein. The sample contains some 570,000 distinct CDR3 sequences, approximately 10% of which appear only once. The same sample was also used in a study of T cells expressing NK-cell markers.

Specimen: PBMCs from blood, collected on the day of vaccination. The receptors here all came from a man between 45 and 60 years old who received an inactivated influenza vaccine. Each CDR3 is given with its conserved first and last residue. D genes are given only for firm matches. Clone size, where shown, is once, few, many, or a class for clones that have expanded.

cdr3_nt cdr3_aa j_call d_call v_call clone_size
TGTGCCAGCAGTCCCGACATCGCGAAGGGCACTGAAGCTTTCTTT CASSPDIAKGTEAFF TRBJ1-1 . TRBV6-1 few
TGTGCCAGCAGCCAAGATCTGATGGGGGGTTACGAGACCCAGTACTTC CASSQDLMGGYETQYF TRBJ2-5 . TRBV3-1 .
TGTGCCAGCAGCTTAGTTGGCAGGGCATTCTATGGCTACACCTTC CASSLVGRAFYGYTF TRBJ1-2 . TRBV7-2 few
TGTGCCGGGTCAACTAGCGGGGTTTCGAGGGAGCAGTACTTC CAGSTSGVSREQYF TRBJ2-7 TRBD2 TRBV27 few
TGTGCCAGCAGCCGTGGAGGGCAATGGTCTGAAGCTTTCTTT CASSRGGQWSEAFF TRBJ1-1 . TRBV9 few
TGTGCCAGCAGCCGCCCAAGCGGGGGGGCCAATGAGCAGTTCTTC CASSRPSGGANEQFF TRBJ2-1 TRBD2 TRBV7-2 few
TGTGCCAGCAGCCCGGGGACTAGCGGGAGAGCGAAAGAGACCCAGTACTTC CASSPGTSGRAKETQYF TRBJ2-5 TRBD2 TRBV7-8 .
TGTGCCAGCAGCTTGGACGGACCCGGGGAGCTGTTTTTT CASSLDGPGELFF TRBJ2-2 . TRBV7-6 many
TGTGCCAGCAGTTTGACAGGGGGTACCTACAATGAGCAGTTCTTC CASSLTGGTYNEQFF TRBJ2-1 TRBD1 TRBV12-3/TRBV12-4 many
TGTGCCTGGAGTTCAGGAGCCATGAACACTGAAGCTTTCTTT CAWSSGAMNTEAFF TRBJ1-1 . TRBV30 few
TGTGCCATCAGTGAGCCGGACAGGGGTCAGACCCAGTACTTC CAISEPDRGQTQYF TRBJ2-5 TRBD1 TRBV10-3 many
TGTGCCATCATGGAGACAGGGGCTTACGAGCAGTACTTC CAIMETGAYEQYF TRBJ2-7 TRBD1 TRBV10-3 few
TGTGCCAGCAGTTACTCGACCGCCGTCCGGGGGGAGCTGTTTTTT CASSYSTAVRGELFF TRBJ2-2 . TRBV6-5 .
TGTGCCAGCAGCTTCCGGGACAGCCACAACGAGCAGTACTTC CASSFRDSHNEQYF TRBJ2-7 TRBD1 TRBV7-9 .
TGTGCCAGCAGTTTTACCACACCGAACACCGGGGAGCTGTTTTTT CASSFTTPNTGELFF TRBJ2-2 . TRBV12-3/TRBV12-4 many
TGCGCCAGCAGCTTGGTGCTAGCGACGAGCTCCTACAATGAGCAGTTCTTC CASSLVLATSSYNEQFF TRBJ2-1 . TRBV5-1 many
TGCGCCAGCAGCTTGGGGGATACAGAAGGGGACGGAGATACGCAGTATTTT CASSLGDTEGDGDTQYF TRBJ2-3 . TRBV5-1 .
TGTGCCAGCAGTCCAGGACACGGACGCTCTGGGGCCAACGTCCTGACTTTC CASSPGHGRSGANVLTF TRBJ2-6 . TRBV6-2/TRBV6-3 .
TGCAGTGCTAGGGGAATACAGGGGGATTACCTAGAGACCCAGTACTTC CSARGIQGDYLETQYF TRBJ2-5 TRBD1 TRBV20-1 .
TGTGCCAGCAGCTCTCGGACAGGGGGTGCCTACGAGCAGTACTTC CASSSRTGGAYEQYF TRBJ2-7 TRBD1 TRBV7-9 .
TGTGCCAGCAGCCTTATCTCCCTCGGGGGATGGCAGTTCTTC CASSLISLGGWQFF TRBJ2-1 . TRBV7-9 few
TGTGCCAGCAGCGTAGTGAACAATGAGCAGTTCTTC CASSVVNNEQFF TRBJ2-1 . TRBV9 few